Shown below are 21 T cell receptor beta chains from a single sample sequenced in a study of cytomegalovirus exposure and HLA in healthy donors. The PCR was carried out with 60 Vbeta primers and 13 Jbeta primers. TCRdb's copy holds only in-frame clones and misses some; the assay was immunoSEQ multiplex PCR. The sample contains roughly 130,000 clones, 55% to 75% of which appear only once. Sample: PBMCs. These receptors were taken from a young man in good health and CMV-seropositive.

The rearrangement uses TRBV5-4 and TRBJ2-3; the match to TRBD1 covers 8 bases. Trimming cost V 1 base and J 6 bases; bases outside gene matches: 4. The CDR3 loop spans 14 amino acids. The germline V gene has CDR1 SGHNT and CDR2 YYREEE (reference sequence). CDR3 DNA: TGTGCCAGCAGCTTGCAGGGGGCGGAGGATACGCAGTATTTT. Translation gives CASSLQGAEDTQYF.

This sequence joins TRBV19 and TRBJ2-7; 7 bases are shared with TRBD1. Germline V gene sequence: CDR1 LNHDA, CDR2 SQIVND (reference sequence). Trimming removed 5 bases from V and 5 bases from J; junction bases left unmatched: 9. The CDR3 covers 14 residues. In DNA form, the CDR3 reads TGTGCCAGTAGTCCCGCCGACAGGGTCAACGAGCAGTACTTC. Protein sequence: CASSPADRVNEQYF.

The V call is TRBV5-1, the J call TRBJ2-1; tentative D call: TRBD2 (6 bases). The CDR3 runs to 13 residues. The germline gives CDR1 SGHRS, CDR2 YFSETQ. The ends were cut back, 7 bases at V and 8 bases at J, with 16 bases in the middle. DNA for the CDR3: TGCGCCAGCGCCGAATCCGGGAGATATGAGCAGTTCTTC. This sequence encodes CASAESGRYEQFF.

The CDR3 nucleotides read TGTGCCAGCAGCCAAGAGTACAGGGGTTACGAGCAGTACTTC. Protein sequence: CASSQEYRGYEQYF. The genes are TRBV4-2 and TRBJ2-7, with 7 bases fitting TRBD1. The CDR3 runs 14 residues. V was pared by 0 bases and J by 4 bases, with 3 bases of the junction left unmatched. Looked up from germline, CDR1 is LGHNA and CDR2 is YNFKEQ.

The J gene is TRBJ1-3, the V gene TRBV2, with D possibly being TRBD1 (6 bases). The germline V and J ends were trimmed by 2 bases and 8 bases, with 16 bases remaining between them. The CDR3 is 15 residues long. Germline CDR1 reads SNHLY; CDR2 reads FYNNEI. CDR3: CASSENIGAGDTIYF. The CDR3 DNA reads as TGTGCCAGCAGTGAAAATATCGGGGCAGGGGACACCATATATTTT.

The chain is built from TRBV5-4 and TRBJ2-5; D may be TRBD2 (5 bases). Trimming stripped 1 base from V and 5 bases from J, with 9 bases between. The CDR3 has 13 residues. Germline CDR1 reads SGHNT; CDR2 reads YYREEE (reference sequence). CDR3 sequence (DNA): TGTGCCAGCAGCTTGTTAGGCGGGGAGACCCAGTACTTC. Protein product: CASSLLGGETQYF.

The gene calls are TRBV6-4 and TRBJ1-1; D is possibly TRBD1 (6 bases). With 9 bases removed from V and 3 bases from J, the gap between germline ends came to 20 bases. The germline CDR1 and CDR2 sequences are MRHNA and SNTAGT. CDR3 size: 15 residues. In nucleotides, the CDR3 is TGTGCCAGACCGGGACACCTTCTTTTGTACACTGAAGCTTTCTTT. The encoded protein is CARPGHLLLYTEAFF.

The V gene is TRBV30, the J gene TRBJ2-7; 10 bases align to TRBD2. V shed 2 bases, J shed 6 bases, and the junction held 1 base outside the gene matches. The length of the CDR3 is 12 residues. Germline CDR1 and CDR2: GTSNPN and SVGIG (reference sequence). CDR3 sequence reads: CAWSSSGSEQYF. In DNA, the CDR3 is TGTGCCTGGAGTTCTAGCGGGAGCGAGCAGTACTTC. The complete variable domain, with remaining parts taken from reference TRBV30 and TRBJ2-7, reads SQTIHQWPATLVQPVGSPLSLECTVEGTSNPNLYWYRQAAGRGLQLLFYSVGIGQISSEVPQNLSASRPQDRQFILSSKKLLLSDSGFYLCAWSSSGSEQYFGPGTRLTVT.

The CDR3 nucleotides read TGTGCCAGCAGCTTAGAGGAGGGCCAGCCCCAGCATTTT. Translating gives CASSLEEGQPQHF. The chain carries TRBV7-8 and TRBJ1-5; no clear D. The CDR3 length is 13 residues. Germline assignment: CDR1 SGHVS and CDR2 FQNEAQ. V lost 1 base and J 7 bases, leaving 8 bases between the germline ends.

This rearrangement joins TRBV9 to TRBJ1-1; tentatively, D is TRBD1 (6 bases). This CDR3 comprises 15 residues. Trimming removed 4 bases at V and 2 bases at J, with 15 bases between. Germline CDR1 and CDR2: SGDLS and YYNGEE. CDR3 in DNA: TGTGCCAGCAGCCCATGGACAGAGCTAAACACTGAAGCTTTCTTT. Translation gives CASSPWTELNTEAFF. Using reference TRBV9 and TRBJ1-1 for the parts outside the CDR3, the full variable domain is DSGVTQTPKHLITATGQRVTLRCSPRSGDLSVYWYQQSLDQGLQFLIQYYNGEERAKGNILERFSAQQFPDLHSELNLSSLELGDSALYFCASSPWTELNTEAFFGQGTRLTVV.

The rearrangement links TRBV5-1 to TRBJ2-1; 9 bases are a match to TRBD1. The germline V gene encodes CDR1 SGHRS and CDR2 YFSETQ. The trim removed 4 bases at V and 4 bases at J, leaving 9 bases unmatched. The CDR3 consists of 16 residues. This CDR3 reads CASSGGQGRGYNEQFF. In DNA, the CDR3 is TGCGCCAGCAGCGGGGGACAGGGAAGAGGGTACAATGAGCAGTTCTTC.

The V and J genes are TRBV10-3 and TRBJ1-5; D possibly corresponds to TRBD1 (6 bases). Germline V gene lookup returns CDR1 ENHRY and CDR2 SYGVKD. V was trimmed by 9 bases and J by 1 base, leaving 7 bases between them. There are 12 residues in the CDR3. CDR3 DNA: TGTGCCATAGGACAGAGCAATCAGCCCCAGCATTTT. Protein sequence: CAIGQSNQPQHF.

The chain uses TRBV4-2 and TRBJ1-6; 7 positions match TRBD1. There are 19 residues in the CDR3. With V trimmed by 2 bases and J by 7 bases, 17 bases remained unmatched. Per the germline V gene, CDR1 is LGHNA and CDR2 is YNFKEQ. The CDR3 is CASSQLRWDRDSQNSPLHF. DNA of the CDR3: TGTGCCAGCAGCCAATTAAGGTGGGACCGGGACAGTCAAAATTCACCCCTCCACTTT.

The chain joins TRBV15 to TRBJ2-5; D is perhaps TRBD1 (6 bases). Looked up from germline, CDR1 is LNHNV and CDR2 is YYDKDF (reference sequence). The CDR3 sequence is 19 residues long. V shed 3 bases and J shed 1 base, with 24 bases lying between them. CDR3 nucleotide sequence: TGTGCCACCAGCAGGGGGGATTGGTCCGGGGCAGGGGCCCAAGAGACCCAGTACTTC. This sequence encodes CATSRGDWSGAGAQETQYF.

This clone was seen only once. The genes are TRBV28 and TRBJ1-3; D is possibly TRBD1 (5 bases). The V gene lost 4 bases and the J gene lost 9 bases, with 25 bases spanning the gap. The CDR3 sequence is 17 residues long. The V gene's germline CDR1 is MDHEN and CDR2 SYDVKM. The CDR3 reads CASSSFLQGLLNITIYF. The CDR3 DNA reads TGTGCCAGCAGTTCATTCCTCCAGGGTCTTCTTAATATCACCATATATTTT. Combining the CDR3 with reference TRBV28 and TRBJ1-3 gives the whole variable domain DVKVTQSSRYLVKRTGEKVFLECVQDMDHENMFWYRQDPGLGLRLIYFSYDVKMKEKGDIPEGYSVSREKKERFSLILESASTNQTSMYLCASSSFLQGLLNITIYFGEGSWLTVV.

The rearrangement uses TRBV27 and TRBJ2-7; tentative D call: TRBD2 (7 bases). Germline loops: CDR1 MNHEY, CDR2 SMNVEV (reference sequence). CDR3 length: 14 residues. V was shortened by 3 bases and J by 2 bases, with 11 bases between the two germline ends. CDR3 DNA sequence: TGTGCCAGCAGTTTGACAGGACTAGCCTACGAGCAGTACTTC. Residues: CASSLTGLAYEQYF.

This chain links TRBV7-6 with TRBJ2-3, with 13 bases that match TRBD2. V shed 5 bases, J shed 2 bases, and the junction held 7 bases outside the gene matches. The CDR3 extends over 17 amino acids. Germline V gene lookup returns CDR1 SGHVS and CDR2 FNYEAQ. In DNA form, the CDR3 reads TGTGCCAGCAGCCAACTAGCGGGAGGGGATTACACAGATACGCAGTATTTT. Protein: CASSQLAGGDYTDTQYF.

The rearrangement uses TRBV11-3 and TRBJ2-3; 7 bases line up with TRBD2. With 5 bases clipped from V and 4 bases from J, the junction kept 9 bases outside the gene matches. Germline loops: CDR1 SGHNT, CDR2 YENEEA. This CDR3 is 15 amino acids long. The DNA for the CDR3 is TGTGCCAGCAGCGGCGCAGCGGGAATAGCAGATACGCAGTATTTT. Residues: CASSGAAGIADTQYF.

The chain uses TRBV19 and TRBJ2-1; possible D gene TRBD2, 6 bases. The V and J ends lost 4 bases and 9 bases respectively, with 19 bases between them. The CDR3 totals 15 residues. Germline V lookup: CDR1 LNHDA, CDR2 SQIVND (reference sequence). CDR3 loop: CASSTARMGGGEQFF. The CDR3 region has the DNA TGTGCCAGTAGTACGGCCAGGATGGGGGGTGGTGAGCAGTTCTTC.

This sequence joins TRBV9 and TRBJ2-7; D ambiguous. V was shortened by 4 bases and J by 5 bases, with 13 bases between the two germline ends. The CDR3 contains 13 residues. Germline V CDR1 and CDR2: SGDLS, YYNGEE. The CDR3 reads CASSRSLANEQYF. CDR3 nucleotide sequence: TGTGCCAGCAGCCGGAGCCTGGCTAACGAGCAGTACTTC. Full variable domain (missing parts from reference TRBV9 and TRBJ2-7): DSGVTQTPKHLITATGQRVTLRCSPRSGDLSVYWYQQSLDQGLQFLIQYYNGEERAKGNILERFSAQQFPDLHSELNLSSLELGDSALYFCASSRSLANEQYFGPGTRLTVT.

Regarding this clone: A read error may account for a junction end that differs from germline. The chain has TRBV7-7 and TRBJ2-7, with D maybe TRBD2 (6 bases). This CDR3 has 15 residues. CDR1 is SSHAT, CDR2 FNYEAQ, per germline (reference sequence). CDR3 in DNA: TGTGCTAGCAGCGCAGGACTACTTCCCTACTACGAGCAGTACTTC. Protein: CASSAGLLPYYEQYF.